These 21 T cell receptor beta chains were all obtained from the same sample, sequenced in a study of blood T cell repertoires in COVID-19 (dated by TCRdb to 2020 to 2022). To prepare the library, the immunoSEQ multiplex PCR assay was applied. TCRdb obtained this table from immuneACCESS and retained in-frame rearrangements with V and J assigned. These tables miss some clones; where compared with another copy, unresolved V genes account for less than half of the shortfall, and the remainder is unexplained. This sample has around 300,000 clones in its table, and 88% of those were observed once. The top ten clones comprise approximately 1% of the sample. Sequenced material: PBMCs or T cells enriched from blood (not recorded which). These receptors all stem from a woman in her twenties or thirties who had recovered from COVID-19.

This chain links TRBV6-2 or TRBV6-3 with TRBJ2-7, with TRBD2 matching over 7 bases. This CDR3 spans 16 amino acids. The germline V gene encodes CDR1 MNHEY and CDR2 SVGEGT. With V trimmed by 2 bases and J by 0 bases, 7 bases remained unmatched. The CDR3 region has the DNA TGTGCCAGCAGTTACCCGGGACTATCAAGCTCCTACGAGCAGTACTTC. It is translated as CASSYPGLSSSYEQYF.

The V and J genes are TRBV24-1 and TRBJ2-3, with 10 positions matching TRBD2. The CDR3 runs to 17 residues. Unmatched junction bases numbered 13, after V lost 5 bases and J lost 6 bases. CDR1 KGHDR and CDR2 SFDVKD come from the germline V gene. The CDR3 reads CATSAFKERGGWDTQYF. The CDR3 DNA reads TGTGCCACCAGTGCGTTTAAGGAGCGGGGGGGTTGGGATACGCAGTATTTT.

The genes are TRBV3-1 (or the pseudogene TRBV3-2) and TRBJ2-3; D unclear. Trimming took 4 bases from V and 2 from J, leaving 16 bases between them. The germline V gene has CDR1 LGHDT and CDR2 YNNKEL (reference sequence). The CDR3 is 16 residues long. The CDR3 region is CASSRSGSWFTDTQYF. CDR3 bases: TGTGCCAGCAGCCGATCCGGTTCCTGGTTCACAGATACGCAGTATTTT.

This clone was seen only a few times. This chain joins TRBV27 and TRBJ1-1; D is ambiguous. Per the germline V gene, CDR1 is MNHEY and CDR2 is SMNVEV (reference sequence). The CDR3 extends over 14 amino acids. Trimming removed 7 bases from V and 4 bases from J, with 16 bases in between. The CDR3 coding sequence is TGTGCCAGCACCCCCTCACATGGCGGCACTGAAGCTTTCTTT. It yields the protein CASTPSHGGTEAFF.

The chain links TRBV6-5 to TRBJ2-1, with D perhaps matching TRBD1 (6 bases). CDR3 length equals 14 residues. Per the germline V gene, CDR1 is MNHEY and CDR2 is SVGAGI. V was cut by 1 base and J by 6 bases, with 10 bases left in between. DNA for the CDR3: TGTGCCAGCAGTTACTTGCTGGGGGCCAATGAGCAGTTCTTC. It yields the protein CASSYLLGANEQFF.

This clone has a single count. The chain employs TRBV5-1 and TRBJ2-5, with 7 bases aligning to TRBD1. Trimming cost V 4 bases and J 1 base; bases outside gene matches: 7. Germline V gene sequence: CDR1 SGHRS, CDR2 YFSETQ. This CDR3 contains 15 residues. CDR3 coding DNA: TGCGCCAGCAGCCGAATGGGACAGTCCCAAGAGACCCAGTACTTC. Translated, it gives CASSRMGQSQETQYF.

The chain recombines TRBV6-5 with TRBJ1-2, with a possible D match to TRBD1 (5 bases). The CDR3 spans 13 residues. Germline V gives CDR1 MNHEY, CDR2 SVGAGI. Trimming pared 4 bases from V and 2 bases from J, leaving 8 bases between. CDR3 residues: CASSSGLNYGYTF. As DNA, the CDR3 is TGTGCCAGCAGTTCGGGACTGAACTATGGCTACACCTTC.

This chain links TRBV4-1 with TRBJ1-5, with 10 bases identical to TRBD1. There are 16 residues in the CDR3. The germline CDR1 and CDR2 sequences are MGHRA and YSYEKL. V lost 1 base to trimming and J lost 6 bases; unmatched junction nucleotides: 6. The CDR3 DNA reads TGCGCCAGCAGCCAAGTTACGACAGGGGGCATTCAGCCCCAGCATTTT. Translated, it gives CASSQVTTGGIQPQHF.

The chain uses TRBV21-1 and TRBJ2-1; the table's D call of TRBD2 was not tested on the DNA. TRBV21-1 is annotated as a pseudogene. The CDR3 runs to 17 residues. DNA of the CDR3: TGTGCCAGCAGCATAAAAACTAGCGGGATAGGGAAGACTGAGCAGTTCTTC. Translating gives CASSIKTSGIGKTEQFF.

This clone was seen a handful of times. The V gene is TRBV28, the J gene TRBJ1-2, with 8 nucleotides matching TRBD1. V lost 5 bases, J lost 4 bases, and 6 bases stayed unmatched. Germline V gene lookup returns CDR1 MDHEN and CDR2 SYDVKM. The CDR3 sequence is 14 residues long. Here the CDR3 DNA reads TGTGCCAGCAGTAACGAGGACAGGGTCTATGGCTACACCTTC. Amino acids: CASSNEDRVYGYTF.

The chain recombines TRBV5-1 with TRBJ2-2; tentatively, D is TRBD1 (5 bases). The V end lost 7 bases, the J end lost 7 bases, and 11 bases lay between the germline ends. Per germline, CDR1 SGHRS and CDR2 YFSETQ. The CDR3 consists of 12 residues. The CDR3 loop reads CASARDNGELFF. In DNA form, the CDR3 reads TGCGCCAGCGCCAGGGATAACGGGGAGCTGTTTTTT.

This clone was found once. The V call is TRBV23-1, the J call TRBJ1-3; D is possibly TRBD1 (6 bases). TRBV23-1 is known as an ORF, though its function is uncertain. Trimming cost V 0 bases and J 5 bases, with 23 bases left between them. The CDR3 sequence is 19 residues long. The CDR3 nucleotides are TGCGCCAGCAGTCAATCCCCGAGAGTACCCAGGGGATCGAGAAACACCATATATTTT. It specifies CASSQSPRVPRGSRNTIYF.

The CDR3 spells CASRLPRTGMNEQFF. The CDR3 DNA sequence: TGTGCCAGCAGACTCCCAAGGACAGGTATGAATGAGCAGTTCTTC. The chain combines TRBV28 with TRBJ2-1, with 7 nucleotides matching TRBD1. The CDR3 length is 15 residues. The germline CDR1 and CDR2 sequences are MDHEN and SYDVKM. V was pared by 6 bases and J by 7 bases, with 12 bases of the junction left unmatched.

About this clone: Additional DNA sequences in this sample encode the identical CDR3. The chain combines TRBV30 with TRBJ2-2, with 10 bases that match TRBD2. The V segment lost 3 bases and the J segment 5 bases; nucleotides outside the gene matches: 0. The CDR3 extends over 13 amino acids. Germline assignment: CDR1 GTSNPN and CDR2 SVGIG (reference sequence). The CDR3 region is CAWRTSGTGELFF. As DNA, the CDR3 is TGTGCCTGGAGGACTAGCGGGACCGGGGAGCTGTTTTTT.

The CDR3 coding sequence is TGTGCCAGCAGCGGGACTAGCGGGGGGCATTACAATGAGCAGTTCTTC. Its protein product is CASSGTSGGHYNEQFF. The chain combines TRBV9 with TRBJ2-1; 14 positions match TRBD2. CDR3 length: 16 residues. Germline V gene sequence: CDR1 SGDLS, CDR2 YYNGEE. V lost 3 bases, J lost 4 bases, and 3 bases stayed unmatched.

The chain uses TRBV27 and TRBJ2-6; D gene uncertain. Germline V gene data show CDR1 as MNHEY and CDR2 as SMNVEV (reference sequence). V dropped 2 bases and J dropped 2 bases, with 7 bases sitting between them. There are 15 residues in the CDR3. DNA of the CDR3: TGTGCCAGCAGTTTAATTTCAGCTGGGGCCAACGTCCTGACTTTC. Translating gives CASSLISAGANVLTF.

The chain couples TRBV5-4 to TRBJ2-3, with D maybe TRBD1 (8 bases). This CDR3 contains 16 residues. V shed 1 base and J shed 4 bases, with 16 bases lying between them. Per germline, CDR1 SGHNT and CDR2 YYREEE (reference sequence). CDR3 coding DNA: TGTGCCAGCAGCTTGCTCACAGGGGGGGGAGCAGATACGCAGTATTTT. This sequence encodes CASSLLTGGGADTQYF.

The chain carries TRBV6-5 and TRBJ2-7; TRBD1 agrees at 9 bases. Germline CDR1 is MNHEY and CDR2 is SVGAGI. The CDR3 runs to 14 residues. Trimming took 10 bases from V and 6 from J; bases not matched to a gene: 13. In nucleotides, the CDR3 is TGTGCCACCAACTTTCCGGGACAGGGTCGCGAGCAGTACTTC. Translating it yields CATNFPGQGREQYF.

This chain links TRBV5-1 with TRBJ2-2; 11 bases map to TRBD2. CDR1 is SGHRS, CDR2 YFSETQ, per germline. V lost 0 bases, J lost 10 bases, and 5 bases stayed unmatched. The CDR3 is made up of 15 amino acids. CDR3 nucleotide sequence: TGCGCCAGCAGCTTGGGTAGCGGGAGGGCTGAGGAGCTGTTTTTT. Translation gives CASSLGSGRAEELFF. Supplemented by reference TRBV5-1 and TRBJ2-2, the full variable domain reads KAGVTQTPRYLIKTRGQQVTLSCSPISGHRSVSWYQQTPGQGLQFLFEYFSETQRNKGNFPGRFSGRQFSNSRSEMNVSTLELGDSALYLCASSLGSGRAEELFFGEGSRLTVL.

This clone was counted a single time. The J gene is TRBJ2-4, the V gene TRBV27; TRBD1 might be the D (6 bases). The V and J ends lost 5 bases and 3 bases respectively, with 17 bases between them. CDR3 length: 16 amino acids. CDR1 and CDR2 from the germline V gene are MNHEY and SMNVEV (reference sequence). CDR3 nucleotide sequence: TGTGCCAGCAGTCTTTTTCCCGGGACAAGCAAAAACATTCAGTACTTC. Translation gives CASSLFPGTSKNIQYF.

This chain joins TRBV15 and TRBJ2-3, with a tentative D call TRBD1 (5 bases). V was pared by 0 bases and J by 0 bases, with 10 bases between. The germline V gene encodes CDR1 LNHNV and CDR2 YYDKDF (reference sequence). The CDR3 length is 16 residues. The CDR3 nucleotides read TGTGCCACCAGCAGAGAACTGCCAGGGAGCACAGATACGCAGTATTTT. Encoded protein: CATSRELPGSTDTQYF.